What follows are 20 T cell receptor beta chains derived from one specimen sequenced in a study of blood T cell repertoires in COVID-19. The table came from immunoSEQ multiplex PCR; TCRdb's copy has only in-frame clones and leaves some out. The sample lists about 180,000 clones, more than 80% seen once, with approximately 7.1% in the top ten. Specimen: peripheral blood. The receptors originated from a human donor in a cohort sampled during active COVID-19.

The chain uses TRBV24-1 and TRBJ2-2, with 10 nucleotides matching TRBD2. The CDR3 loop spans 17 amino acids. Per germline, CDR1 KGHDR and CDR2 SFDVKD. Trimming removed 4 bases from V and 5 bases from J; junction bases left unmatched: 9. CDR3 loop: CATSEPERGGITGELFF. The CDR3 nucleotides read TGTGCCACCAGTGAACCTGAGCGGGGGGGTATTACCGGGGAGCTGTTTTTT.

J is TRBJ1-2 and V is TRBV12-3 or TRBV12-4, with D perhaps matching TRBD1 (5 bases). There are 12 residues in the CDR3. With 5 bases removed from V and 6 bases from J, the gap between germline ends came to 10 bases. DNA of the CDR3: TGTGCCAGCAGTGGGGGGATAGATGGCTACACCTTC. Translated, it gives CASSGGIDGYTF.

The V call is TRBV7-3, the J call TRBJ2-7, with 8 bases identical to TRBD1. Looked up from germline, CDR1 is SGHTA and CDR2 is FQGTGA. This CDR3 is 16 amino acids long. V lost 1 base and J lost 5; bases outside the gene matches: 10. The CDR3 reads CASSLIAGQGMDEQYF. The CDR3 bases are TGTGCCAGCAGCTTAATAGCAGGACAGGGAATGGACGAGCAGTACTTC.

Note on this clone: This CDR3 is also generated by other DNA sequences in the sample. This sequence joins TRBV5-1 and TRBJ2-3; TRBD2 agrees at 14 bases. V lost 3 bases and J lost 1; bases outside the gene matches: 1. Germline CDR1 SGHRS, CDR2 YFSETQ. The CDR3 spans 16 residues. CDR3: CASSSTSGGGTDTQYF. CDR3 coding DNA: TGCGCCAGCAGCTCGACTAGCGGGGGGGGCACAGATACGCAGTATTTT.

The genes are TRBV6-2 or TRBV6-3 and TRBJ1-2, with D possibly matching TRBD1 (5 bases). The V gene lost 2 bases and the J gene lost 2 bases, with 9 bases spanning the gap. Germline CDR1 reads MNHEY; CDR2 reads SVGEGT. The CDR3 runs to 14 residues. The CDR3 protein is CASSYTGGNYGYTF. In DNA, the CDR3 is TGTGCCAGCAGTTACACGGGGGGGAACTATGGCTACACCTTC.

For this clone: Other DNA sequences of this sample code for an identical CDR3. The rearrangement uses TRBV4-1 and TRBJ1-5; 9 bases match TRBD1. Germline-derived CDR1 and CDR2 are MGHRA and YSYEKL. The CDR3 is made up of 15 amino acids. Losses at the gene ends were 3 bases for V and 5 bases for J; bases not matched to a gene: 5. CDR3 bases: TGCGCCAGCAGCCAGGGACAGGGCTCCGATCAGCCCCAGCATTTT. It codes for CASSQGQGSDQPQHF.

The CDR3 region is CASSPAGTGEGEQFF. DNA of the CDR3: TGTGCCAGCAGCCCCGCCGGGACAGGGGAAGGTGAGCAGTTCTTC. This chain connects TRBV6-5 to TRBJ2-1; 10 bases match TRBD1. The germline V gene has CDR1 MNHEY and CDR2 SVGAGI. The junction had 11 bases not matched to a gene; V was cut back by 6 bases and J by 9 bases. This CDR3 has 15 amino acids.

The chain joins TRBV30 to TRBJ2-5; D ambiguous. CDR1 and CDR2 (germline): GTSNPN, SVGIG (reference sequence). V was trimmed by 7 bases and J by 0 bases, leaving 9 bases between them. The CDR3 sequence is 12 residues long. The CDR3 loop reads CALQPYQETQYF. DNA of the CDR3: TGTGCCTTACAACCGTACCAAGAGACCCAGTACTTC.

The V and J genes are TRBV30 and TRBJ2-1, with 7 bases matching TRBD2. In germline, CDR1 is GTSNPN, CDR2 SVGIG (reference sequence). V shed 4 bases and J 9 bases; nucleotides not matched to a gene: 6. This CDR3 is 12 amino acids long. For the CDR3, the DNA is TGTGCCTGGATGGCGGGGGTCGGTGAGCAGTTCTTC. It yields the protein CAWMAGVGEQFF.

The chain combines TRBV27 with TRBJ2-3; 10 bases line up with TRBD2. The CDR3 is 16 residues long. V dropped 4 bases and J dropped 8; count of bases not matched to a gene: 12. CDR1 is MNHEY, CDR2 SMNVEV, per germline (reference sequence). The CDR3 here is CASSSIAGGPPGTQYF. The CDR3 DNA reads TGTGCCAGCAGTTCTATAGCGGGGGGCCCTCCCGGTACGCAGTATTTT.

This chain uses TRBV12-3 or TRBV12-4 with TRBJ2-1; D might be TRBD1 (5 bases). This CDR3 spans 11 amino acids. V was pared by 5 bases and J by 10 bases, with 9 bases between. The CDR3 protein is CASSSYREQFF. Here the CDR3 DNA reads TGTGCCAGCAGTAGTTACAGGGAGCAGTTCTTC.

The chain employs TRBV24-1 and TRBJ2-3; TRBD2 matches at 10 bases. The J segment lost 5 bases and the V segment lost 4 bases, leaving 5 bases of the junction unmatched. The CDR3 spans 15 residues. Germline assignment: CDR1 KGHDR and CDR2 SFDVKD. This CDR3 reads CATSESSGGVDTQYF. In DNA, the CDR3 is TGTGCCACCAGTGAGTCTAGCGGGGGCGTAGATACGCAGTATTTT.

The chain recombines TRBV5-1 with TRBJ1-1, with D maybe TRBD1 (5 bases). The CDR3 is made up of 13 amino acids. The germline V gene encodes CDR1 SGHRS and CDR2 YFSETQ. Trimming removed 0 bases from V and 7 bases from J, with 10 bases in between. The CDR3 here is CASSLDRPHEAFF. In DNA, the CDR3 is TGCGCCAGCAGCTTGGACAGGCCCCATGAAGCTTTCTTT.

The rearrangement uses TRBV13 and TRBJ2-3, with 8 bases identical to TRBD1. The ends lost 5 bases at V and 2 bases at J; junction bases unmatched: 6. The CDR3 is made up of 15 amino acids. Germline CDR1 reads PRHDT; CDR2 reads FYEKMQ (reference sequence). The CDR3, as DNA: TGTGCCAGCAGCACCAGGGGGCAGTCCACAGATACGCAGTATTTT. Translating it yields CASSTRGQSTDTQYF.

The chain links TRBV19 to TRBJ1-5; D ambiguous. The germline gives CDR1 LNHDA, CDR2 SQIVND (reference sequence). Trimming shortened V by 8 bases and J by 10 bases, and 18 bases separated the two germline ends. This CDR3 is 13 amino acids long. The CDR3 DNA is TGTGCCAGTGGGGAGTACGTTGGAGAACCCCAGCATTTT. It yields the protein CASGEYVGEPQHF.

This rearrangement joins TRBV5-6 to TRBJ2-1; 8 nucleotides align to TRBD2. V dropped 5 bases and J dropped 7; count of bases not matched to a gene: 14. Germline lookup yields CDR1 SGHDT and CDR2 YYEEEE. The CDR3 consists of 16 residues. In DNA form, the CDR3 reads TGTGCCAGCAGTAGGACGGGGGGGCTATTTAGTAATGAGCAGTTCTTC. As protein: CASSRTGGLFSNEQFF.

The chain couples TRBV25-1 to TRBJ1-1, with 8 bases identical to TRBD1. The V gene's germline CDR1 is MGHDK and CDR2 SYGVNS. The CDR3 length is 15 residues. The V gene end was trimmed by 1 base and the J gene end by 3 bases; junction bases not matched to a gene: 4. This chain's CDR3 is CASSESRTGYTEAFF. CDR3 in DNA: TGTGCCAGCAGTGAATCGAGGACAGGGTACACTGAAGCTTTCTTT.

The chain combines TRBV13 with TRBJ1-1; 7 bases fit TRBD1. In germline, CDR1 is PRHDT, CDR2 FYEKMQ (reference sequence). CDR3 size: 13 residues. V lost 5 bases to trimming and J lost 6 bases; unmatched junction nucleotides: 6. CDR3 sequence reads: CASSPTGEAEAFF. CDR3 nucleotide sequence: TGTGCCAGCAGCCCCACAGGGGAGGCTGAAGCTTTCTTT.

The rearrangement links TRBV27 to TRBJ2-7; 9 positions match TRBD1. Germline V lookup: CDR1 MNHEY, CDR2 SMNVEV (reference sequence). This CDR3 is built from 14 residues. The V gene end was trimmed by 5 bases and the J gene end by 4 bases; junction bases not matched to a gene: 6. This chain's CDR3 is CASSATGGGYEQYF. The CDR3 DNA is TGTGCCAGCAGTGCGACAGGGGGGGGATACGAGCAGTACTTC.

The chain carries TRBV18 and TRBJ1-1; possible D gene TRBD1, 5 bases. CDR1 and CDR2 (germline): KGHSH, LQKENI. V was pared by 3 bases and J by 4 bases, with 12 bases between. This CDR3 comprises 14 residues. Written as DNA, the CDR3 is TGTGCCAGCTCACCGGGGGGGATGCCCACTGAAGCTTTCTTT. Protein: CASSPGGMPTEAFF.